This TCR beta chain was sequenced during a study of T cell responses to AZD1222 COVID-19 vaccine. Some clones are missing from TCRdb's copy, which holds only in-frame ones; the method was immunoSEQ multiplex PCR. The sample comprises 120,000 or so clones, about 89% of which are singletons, and 25% to 35% rests with the top ten. Notes on this clone: As yet, its antigen is unknown.

Whole-study findings and limits: Reportedly, close to half of spike-specific TCRs are directed against unmutated variant regions. Only after the peak T cell response were repertoires sampled.

This sequence was found in an adult in good health. The specimen was peripheral blood, collected on day 0 of AZD1222 vaccination.

CDR3 nucleotide sequence: TGTGCCAGTAGTATGTCTGGGACAGGGGCCCCCCCCGGGGAGCTGTTTTTT. Residues: CASSMSGTGAPPGELFF. The rearrangement uses TRBV19 and TRBJ2-2; TRBD1 aligns across 10 bases. This CDR3 is 17 amino acids long. The V segment lost 3 bases and the J segment 6 bases; nucleotides outside the gene matches: 10. CDR1 LNHDA and CDR2 SQIVND come from the germline V gene (reference sequence).